The present TCR beta chain was sequenced within a study of cytomegalovirus exposure and HLA in healthy donors. Whole-study findings and limits: Researchers catalogued over 150 TCR beta chains as cytomegalovirus-associated.

The table came from immunoSEQ multiplex PCR; TCRdb's copy has only in-frame clones and leaves some out. The table lists 150,000 or so clones, 85% to 90% of them singletons. On this clone: Antigen: not known.

Germline values: CDR1 SEHNR, CDR2 FQNEAQ (reference sequence). This CDR3 has 15 residues. The V segment lost 5 bases and the J segment 3 bases; nucleotides outside the gene matches: 7. The source is a woman aged 18-29 years in good health and CMV-seropositive. The V call is TRBV7-9, the J call TRBJ2-5; 9 bases line up with TRBD2. The sample was PBMCs. The CDR3 protein is CASSHRRTSEETQYF. Here the CDR3 DNA reads TGTGCCAGCAGCCACCGGAGGACTAGCGAAGAGACCCAGTACTTC.